These T cell receptor beta chains were read from a single sample in a study of T cell responses to AZD1222 COVID-19 vaccine. Here immunoSEQ multiplex PCR was the method, and the copy in TCRdb shows in-frame clones only, minus some. Of about 39,000 clones listed, 88% are singletons. The sample consisted of peripheral blood, taken 28 days after the second AZD1222 dose. All receptors come from an adult who received the AZD1222 COVID-19 vaccine. Both conserved end residues are part of each CDR3. The D gene is left open where the match is weak. Size is omitted from some rows. Given values are once, few, many or a class for expanded clones.

CDR3 DNA: TGTGCCAGCGAACCCAGGGGCCTCCCCTCTGGGGCCAACGTCCTGACTTTC
CDR3 protein: CASEPRGLPSGANVLTF
J gene: TRBJ2-6
CDR3 length: 17
clone size: -
D gene: -
V gene: TRBV2

CDR3 DNA: TGTGCCAGCAGTGAGAGGGGGGCAATGAACACTGAAGCTTTCTTT
CDR3 protein: CASSERGAMNTEAFF
J gene: TRBJ1-1
CDR3 length: 15
clone size: -
D gene: -
V gene: TRBV2

CDR3 DNA: TGTGCCAGTAGTAATCAGGGTTCCTACGAGCAGTACTTC
CDR3 protein: CASSNQGSYEQYF
J gene: TRBJ2-7
CDR3 length: 13
clone size: -
D gene: -
V gene: TRBV19

CDR3 DNA: TGTGCCAGCAGTTTAGGGACTAGCGGGAGTCACACAGATACGCAGTATTTT
CDR3 protein: CASSLGTSGSHTDTQYF
J gene: TRBJ2-3
CDR3 length: 17
clone size: -
D gene: TRBD2
V gene: TRBV27

CDR3 DNA: TGCGCCAGCAGCTGGACAGGCTACAATGAGCAGTTCTTC
CDR3 protein: CASSWTGYNEQFF
J gene: TRBJ2-1
CDR3 length: 13
clone size: -
D gene: TRBD1
V gene: TRBV5-1

CDR3 DNA: TGTGCCAGCAGTTTATCGTACGCTAGCGGGGGGGGTGAGCAGTTCTTC
CDR3 protein: CASSLSYASGGGEQFF
J gene: TRBJ2-1
CDR3 length: 16
clone size: -
D gene: TRBD2
V gene: TRBV27

CDR3 DNA: TGTGCCAGCTTACTCGGGACAGGGGGCAATCAGCCCCAGCATTTT
CDR3 protein: CASLLGTGGNQPQHF
J gene: TRBJ1-5
CDR3 length: 15
clone size: -
D gene: TRBD1
V gene: TRBV18

CDR3 DNA: TGTGCCAGCAGTGACCCACGGACTACAAATACGCAGTATTTT
CDR3 protein: CASSDPRTTNTQYF
J gene: TRBJ2-3
CDR3 length: 14
clone size: -
D gene: -
V gene: TRBV25-1

CDR3 DNA: TGTGCCAGCAGCCAAGAACCCAGCGCTGTACGGGAGCAGTACTTC
CDR3 protein: CASSQEPSAVREQYF
J gene: TRBJ2-7
CDR3 length: 15
clone size: -
D gene: -
V gene: TRBV4-2

CDR3 DNA: TGTGCCAGCAGCACCGCAGTGGGCCCGGAGAAAAAACTGTTTTTT
CDR3 protein: CASSTAVGPEKKLFF
J gene: TRBJ1-4
CDR3 length: 15
clone size: -
D gene: -
V gene: TRBV2

CDR3 DNA: TGTGCCAGCAGGTCCGGGACAGGAGCTTCCCAAGAGACCCAGTACTTC
CDR3 protein: CASRSGTGASQETQYF
J gene: TRBJ2-5
CDR3 length: 16
clone size: -
D gene: TRBD1
V gene: TRBV7-3

CDR3 DNA: TGCGCCAGCAGCGCCCTTGAGAGGGGCACCTACGAGCAGTACTTC
CDR3 protein: CASSALERGTYEQYF
J gene: TRBJ2-7
CDR3 length: 15
clone size: -
D gene: -
V gene: TRBV4-1

CDR3 DNA: TGTGCCAGTAGTATTCAGGGAATTTCTGGGGCCAACGTCCTGACTTTC
CDR3 protein: CASSIQGISGANVLTF
J gene: TRBJ2-6
CDR3 length: 16
clone size: once
D gene: -
V gene: TRBV19

CDR3 DNA: TGTGCCAGCAGTAACGGACAGGGGGGCACTGAAGCTTTCTTT
CDR3 protein: CASSNGQGGTEAFF
J gene: TRBJ1-1
CDR3 length: 14
clone size: few
D gene: TRBD1
V gene: TRBV6-5

CDR3 DNA: TGCGCCAGCAGCACCGGGGACACCGCCTACGAGCAGTACTTC
CDR3 protein: CASSTGDTAYEQYF
J gene: TRBJ2-7
CDR3 length: 14
clone size: -
D gene: -
V gene: TRBV5-1

CDR3 DNA: TGTGCCAGCAAACTCACCGTTCTGAACACTGAAGCTTTCTTT
CDR3 protein: CASKLTVLNTEAFF
J gene: TRBJ1-1
CDR3 length: 14
clone size: -
D gene: -
V gene: TRBV6-5

CDR3 DNA: TGTGCCAGTAGTATAGCGTGGACTAGCGGGGCCGGGGGCTACGAGCAGTACTTC
CDR3 protein: CASSIAWTSGAGGYEQYF
J gene: TRBJ2-7
CDR3 length: 18
clone size: -
D gene: TRBD2
V gene: TRBV19

CDR3 DNA: TGCGCCAGCAGCTTGGAGGGACTAGCGGGAGGAAGTGAGCAGTTCTTC
CDR3 protein: CASSLEGLAGGSEQFF
J gene: TRBJ2-1
CDR3 length: 16
clone size: -
D gene: TRBD2
V gene: TRBV5-1

CDR3 DNA: TGTGCCAGCAGTTCCCCACAGGGGGCCTACGAGCAGTACTTC
CDR3 protein: CASSSPQGAYEQYF
J gene: TRBJ2-7
CDR3 length: 14
clone size: -
D gene: TRBD1
V gene: TRBV28

CDR3 DNA: TGTGCCAGCAGCCCCGGTCAGTCCTACGAGCAGTACTTC
CDR3 protein: CASSPGQSYEQYF
J gene: TRBJ2-7
CDR3 length: 13
clone size: -
D gene: -
V gene: TRBV6-6

CDR3 DNA: TGCGCCAGCAGCCTCGAGGGGACTAGCGTCTACGAGCAGTACTTC
CDR3 protein: CASSLEGTSVYEQYF
J gene: TRBJ2-7
CDR3 length: 15
clone size: -
D gene: TRBD2
V gene: TRBV4-1

CDR3 DNA: TGTGCCATCAGATCCGACAGCAATAGCAATCAGCCCCAGCATTTT
CDR3 protein: CAIRSDSNSNQPQHF
J gene: TRBJ1-5
CDR3 length: 15
clone size: -
D gene: -
V gene: TRBV10-3

CDR3 DNA: TGTGCCAGCAGTGAATCAGGACAGGGAGGGGAGCAGTACTTC
CDR3 protein: CASSESGQGGEQYF
J gene: TRBJ2-7
CDR3 length: 14
clone size: -
D gene: -
V gene: TRBV2

CDR3 DNA: TGTGCCAGCAGCCGGACAAAGTTGGAGACCCAGTACTTC
CDR3 protein: CASSRTKLETQYF
J gene: TRBJ2-5
CDR3 length: 13
clone size: -
D gene: -
V gene: TRBV14

CDR3 DNA: TGTGCCAGCAGCTTAGTATCTCAAGAGACCCAGTACTTC
CDR3 protein: CASSLVSQETQYF
J gene: TRBJ2-5
CDR3 length: 13
clone size: -
D gene: -
V gene: TRBV7-7

CDR3 DNA: TGCGCCAGCAGCCAAGAATGGCACAGGGGGCAGACCCAGTACTTC
CDR3 protein: CASSQEWHRGQTQYF
J gene: TRBJ2-5
CDR3 length: 15
clone size: -
D gene: TRBD1
V gene: TRBV4-1

CDR3 DNA: TGTGCCAGCAGCTTAGCGGGAGGGGATTACGAGCAGTACTTC
CDR3 protein: CASSLAGGDYEQYF
J gene: TRBJ2-7
CDR3 length: 14
clone size: -
D gene: TRBD2
V gene: TRBV7-2

CDR3 DNA: TGTGCCAGCTCACCGAGTATGGACACTTTCCACGAGCAGTACTTC
CDR3 protein: CASSPSMDTFHEQYF
J gene: TRBJ2-7
CDR3 length: 15
clone size: -
D gene: -
V gene: TRBV18

CDR3 DNA: TGTGCCAGCAGCCCCGAGGCCTATGGCTACACCTTC
CDR3 protein: CASSPEAYGYTF
J gene: TRBJ1-2
CDR3 length: 12
clone size: -
D gene: -
V gene: TRBV7-9

CDR3 DNA: TGTGCCAGCAGTTTACAGGACGGTTGGCATGGCTACACCTTC
CDR3 protein: CASSLQDGWHGYTF
J gene: TRBJ1-2
CDR3 length: 14
clone size: -
D gene: -
V gene: TRBV28

CDR3 DNA: TGTGCCAGCAGCCAAGTCGTCGCGGAGACCCAGTACTTC
CDR3 protein: CASSQVVAETQYF
J gene: TRBJ2-5
CDR3 length: 13
clone size: once
D gene: -
V gene: TRBV3-1/TRBV3-2

CDR3 DNA: TGTGCCAGCAGCTTGGTCAACGAGCAGTACTTC
CDR3 protein: CASSLVNEQYF
J gene: TRBJ2-7
CDR3 length: 11
clone size: -
D gene: -
V gene: TRBV5-5

CDR3 DNA: TGTGCCAGCTCACCGGACGTGGCTAGCACTGAAGCTTTCTTT
CDR3 protein: CASSPDVASTEAFF
J gene: TRBJ1-1
CDR3 length: 14
clone size: -
D gene: -
V gene: TRBV18

CDR3 DNA: TGTGCCAGTAGTATAGCGGGGGCCAGGAATGAGCAGTTCTTC
CDR3 protein: CASSIAGARNEQFF
J gene: TRBJ2-1
CDR3 length: 14
clone size: -
D gene: -
V gene: TRBV19

CDR3 DNA: TGTGCCAGCAGTTTGGCACAGCTCTCTGGGGCCAACGTCCTGACTTTC
CDR3 protein: CASSLAQLSGANVLTF
J gene: TRBJ2-6
CDR3 length: 16
clone size: -
D gene: -
V gene: TRBV6-5

CDR3 DNA: TGTGCCATCAGGTCGGCGGATGAAGCTTTCTTT
CDR3 protein: CAIRSADEAFF
J gene: TRBJ1-1
CDR3 length: 11
clone size: -
D gene: -
V gene: TRBV10-3

CDR3 DNA: TGTGCCAGCAGTTTAGTTTCGGGTAAAGCTTTCTTT
CDR3 protein: CASSLVSGKAFF
J gene: TRBJ1-1
CDR3 length: 12
clone size: -
D gene: -
V gene: TRBV28

CDR3 DNA: TGTGCCATCAAGGCCTCTTTCAATGAGCAGTTCTTC
CDR3 protein: CAIKASFNEQFF
J gene: TRBJ2-1
CDR3 length: 12
clone size: -
D gene: -
V gene: TRBV10-3

CDR3 DNA: TGCGCCAGCAGCCAAGATCTGACTAGCGGGTCGAACACCGGGGAGCTGTTTTTT
CDR3 protein: CASSQDLTSGSNTGELFF
J gene: TRBJ2-2
CDR3 length: 18
clone size: few
D gene: TRBD2
V gene: TRBV4-3

CDR3 DNA: TGCGCCAGCAGCTACCGAGGAGGGGGAAAACTGTTTTTT
CDR3 protein: CASSYRGGGKLFF
J gene: TRBJ1-4
CDR3 length: 13
clone size: once
D gene: -
V gene: TRBV10-1

CDR3 DNA: TGTGCCATCAGTGAGTCAGCGGGACAGGGGTCAACTAATGAAAAACTGTTTTTT
CDR3 protein: CAISESAGQGSTNEKLFF
J gene: TRBJ1-4
CDR3 length: 18
clone size: few
D gene: TRBD1
V gene: TRBV10-3